This T cell receptor beta chain was obtained from a study of CD8+ T cells in alopecia areata. On the study more broadly: Tofacitinib was given for 6 to 18 months, then stopped for 6 months. Percent affected scalp area, the SALT score, rated treated patients' severity.

Treatment: oral pan-JAK inhibitor, 5-10 mg twice daily. The investigators collected lesional scalp punch biopsies and peripheral blood from alopecia areata patients. Study-wide findings and caveats: For lesional scalp, especially alopecia totalis/universalis, clonality was higher than in normal scalp.

TCR sequencing used cDNA made by reverse transcription of extracted RNA. Generated by immunoSEQ multiplex PCR, the TCRdb table keeps only in-frame clones and is missing some. Of about 190,000 clones in the sample, around 56% are singletons; the top ten hold approximately 0.69%. CDR3 size: 14 residues. Germline CDR1 is GTSNPN and CDR2 is SVGIG (reference sequence). V was pared by 0 bases and J by 6 bases, with 11 bases between. As to this clone: Its antigen is not identified.

This specimen consisted of CD4+ T cells sorted from blood, obtained at week 4, from a patient treated with tofacitinib. This sequence joins TRBV30 and TRBJ1-4, with a tentative D call TRBD1 (5 bases). The sequence derives from a human donor with alopecia areata. The CDR3 sequence is CAWSVQVTDEKLFF. Here the CDR3 DNA reads TGTGCCTGGAGTGTACAAGTGACAGATGAAAAACTGTTTTTT.